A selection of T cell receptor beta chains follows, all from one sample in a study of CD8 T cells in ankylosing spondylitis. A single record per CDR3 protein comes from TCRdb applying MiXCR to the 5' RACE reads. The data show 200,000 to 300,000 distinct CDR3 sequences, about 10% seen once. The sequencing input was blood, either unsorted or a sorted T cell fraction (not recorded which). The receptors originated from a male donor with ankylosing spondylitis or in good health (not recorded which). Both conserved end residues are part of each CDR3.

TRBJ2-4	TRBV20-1	CSALDPGNIQYF
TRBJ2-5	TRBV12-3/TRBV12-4	CASTLTGVPAGVRETQYF
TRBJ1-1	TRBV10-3	CAISTGVSTEAFF
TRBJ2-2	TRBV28	CASSLQTSGRPRGGELFF
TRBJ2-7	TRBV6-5	CASSAGRYEQYF
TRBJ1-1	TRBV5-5	CASSLRGGDAEAFF
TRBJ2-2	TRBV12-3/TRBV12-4	CASSLTSGNTGELFF
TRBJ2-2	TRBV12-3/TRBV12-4	CASRDPRTGGQDVNTGELFF
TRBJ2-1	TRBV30	CAWSPVSGNGEQFF
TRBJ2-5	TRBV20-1	CSASPLRWAETQYF
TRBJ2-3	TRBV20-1	CSARATGYTQYF
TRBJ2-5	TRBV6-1	CASNIGVAQETQYF
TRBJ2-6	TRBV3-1	CASSQDPRGSTNVLTF
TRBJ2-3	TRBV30	CAWEAGGTDTQYF
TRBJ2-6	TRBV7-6	CASSPTVGPSGANVLTF
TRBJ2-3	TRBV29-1	CSVTNPSGRATTQYF
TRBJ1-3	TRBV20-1	CSAIGDRASSGNTIYF
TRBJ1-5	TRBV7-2	CASSWGTGGAQPQHF
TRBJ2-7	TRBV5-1	CASSLGQVGGYEQYF
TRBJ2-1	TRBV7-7	CASSLGLAGGNAQFF
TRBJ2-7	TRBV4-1	CASSHPGRNPSYEQYF
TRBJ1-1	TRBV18	CASSPSENTEAFF
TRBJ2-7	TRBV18	CASSPRMASGDGEQYF
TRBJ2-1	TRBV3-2	CASSPNRDTRYNEQFF
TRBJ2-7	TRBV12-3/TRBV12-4	CASSEDRGYEQYF
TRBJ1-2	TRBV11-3	CASSLRGRNYGYTF
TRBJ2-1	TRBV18	CASSPPTGERNEQFF
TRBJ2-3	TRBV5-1	CASSRESTDTQYF
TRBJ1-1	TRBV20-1	CSARLLRGAGTEAFF
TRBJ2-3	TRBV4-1	CASSPRNPNLDSLYTDTQYF
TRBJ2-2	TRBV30	CAWRSSGELFF
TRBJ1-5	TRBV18	CASSPNEDRAVKPQHF
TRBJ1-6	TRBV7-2	CASSPRAGENNSPLHF
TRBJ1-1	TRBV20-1	CSARIRGLDTEAFF
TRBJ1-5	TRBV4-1	CASGFEGGGTQPQHF
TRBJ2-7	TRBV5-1	CASSIGQGMMYEQYF
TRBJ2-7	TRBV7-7	CASSYRQGAFYEQYF
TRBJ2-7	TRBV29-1	CSVLRDSLYEQYF
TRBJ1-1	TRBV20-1	CSAWVGGLNTEAFF
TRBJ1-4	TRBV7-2	CASSLAPRSGTRSEKLFF
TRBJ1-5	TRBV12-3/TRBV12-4	CASSLEGEQPQHF